These 12 T cell receptor beta chains were all obtained from the same sample, sequenced in a study of Graves' ophthalmopathy and Graves' hyperthyroidism. Amplification from RNA transcripts yielded the TCR beta CDR3 regions. The authors performed first-round RT-PCR with HTBI primers and then a second-round multiplex PCR. TCRdb used MiXCR to reprocess the multiplex PCR reads, holding one entry per CDR3 protein. The repertoire holds about 1.1 million distinct CDR3 sequences, with roughly two fifths as singletons. Sequencing was done on a sample of peripheral blood or thyroid tissue (not recorded which). The receptor set was obtained from an adult man with Graves' hyperthyroidism.

This clonotype was found many times. The V gene is TRBV10-2, the J gene TRBJ2-5; 7 nucleotides line up with TRBD1. CDR3 length equals 13 residues. The trim removed 6 bases at V and 3 bases at J, leaving 4 bases unmatched. CDR1 and CDR2 from the germline V gene are WSHSY and SAAADI. CDR3: CASRSGTEETQYF. The CDR3 DNA follows: TGCGCCAGCAGATCCGGGACAGAAGAGACCCAGTACTTC.

This clonotype was seen at least ten times. The J gene is TRBJ2-1, the V gene TRBV20-1; no firm D call. The germline gives CDR1 DFQATT, CDR2 SNEGSKA (reference sequence). This CDR3 comprises 12 residues. V was clipped by 4 bases and J by 8 bases, with 12 bases between them. The CDR3 sequence is CSATGGIDEQFF. For the CDR3, the DNA is TGCAGTGCTACTGGTGGGATAGATGAGCAGTTCTTC.

This clonotype was counted at least ten times. This chain links TRBV7-8 with TRBJ2-7; perhaps TRBD1 as D (5 bases). Germline loops: CDR1 SGHVS, CDR2 FQNEAQ. CDR3 size: 15 residues. Deletions cut 5 bases from V and 0 bases from J, with 14 bases between. The CDR3 reads CASSQNIQASYEQYF. DNA of the CDR3: TGTGCCAGCAGCCAGAATATACAGGCCTCCTACGAGCAGTACTTC.

This clonotype showed up many times. V is TRBV7-2 and J is TRBJ1-5, with D unresolved. The CDR3 runs 14 residues. The germline V gene encodes CDR1 SGHTA and CDR2 FQGNSA. V was clipped by 5 bases and J by 4 bases, with 12 bases between them. The CDR3 coding sequence is TGTGCCAGCAGCATAGGGCTTTGGAATCAGCCCCAGCATTTT. Translating it yields CASSIGLWNQPQHF.

The CDR3 DNA reads TGTGCCAGCAGCTCGGGGGACAGGCGAAACACCATATATTTT. Translating gives CASSSGDRRNTIYF. V usage is TRBV7-2 and J usage is TRBJ1-3, with TRBD1 identical over 8 bases. The CDR3 is 14 residues long. Germline values: CDR1 SGHTA, CDR2 FQGNSA. V lost 4 bases to trimming and J lost 5 bases; unmatched junction nucleotides: 4.

This clonotype occurred many times. This chain connects TRBV19 to TRBJ2-7, with a possible D match to TRBD1 (5 bases). The CDR3 loop spans 15 amino acids. V lost 3 bases, J lost 3 bases, and 15 bases lay in between. Germline CDR1 LNHDA, CDR2 SQIVND (reference sequence). The CDR3: CASSIAGQWSYEQYF. The DNA for the CDR3 is TGTGCCAGTAGTATCGCAGGGCAGTGGAGCTACGAGCAGTACTTC.

This clonotype has more than one count but fewer than ten. The V call is TRBV27, the J call TRBJ1-2; D is ambiguous. Germline lookup yields CDR1 MNHEY and CDR2 SMNVEV (reference sequence). The V end lost 0 bases, the J end lost 4 bases, and 15 bases lay between the germline ends. The CDR3 is made up of 16 amino acids. CDR3 loop: CASSLSSGQTSYGYTF. The CDR3 DNA reads TGTGCCAGCAGTTTATCCTCTGGGCAAACGAGCTATGGCTACACCTTC.

The chain joins TRBV7-2 to TRBJ1-5; weak D call: TRBD1 (6 bases). CDR1 is SGHTA, CDR2 FQGNSA, per germline. This CDR3 region has 14 residues. Trimming cost V 1 base and J 11 bases, with 15 bases left between them. CDR3 residues: CASSLVTGLRAQHF. The CDR3 region has the DNA TGTGCCAGCAGCTTAGTTACAGGGCTTCGGGCCCAGCATTTT.

The chain uses TRBV28 and TRBJ2-2; D is uncertain. The V and J ends lost 7 bases and 7 bases respectively, with 10 bases between them. Germline V CDR1 and CDR2: MDHEN, SYDVKM. The CDR3 sequence is 12 residues long. CDR3 DNA sequence: TGTGCCAGCATCCAAGTAGGCGGGGAGCTGTTTTTT. Translating gives CASIQVGGELFF.

Concerning this clonotype itself: The junction differs from germline at one of its ends, possibly a read error. The chain has TRBV10-3 and TRBJ2-6; TRBD1 agrees at 9 bases. This CDR3 comprises 14 residues. Germline V gene data show CDR1 as ENHRY and CDR2 as SYGVKD. CDR3 nucleotide sequence: TGTGCCAGCAGTGGCGGACAGGGGCAAGATGCCCTGACTTTC. Protein: CASSGGQGQDALTF.

Comments on this clonotype: The junction departs from germline at one end; a sequencing error may be responsible. J is TRBJ2-7 and V is TRBV6-2 or TRBV6-3, with 9 bases that match TRBD1. The CDR3 spans 12 residues. Germline CDR1 and CDR2: MNHEY and SVGEGT. This CDR3 is CASRSGTGTCGF. The CDR3 coding sequence is TGTGCCAGCAGATCCGGGACAGGGACCTGTGGCTTC.

The V call is TRBV10-3, the J call TRBJ2-5; 9 nucleotides line up with TRBD2. From germline, CDR1 is ENHRY and CDR2 SYGVKD. V lost 10 bases, J lost 5 bases, and 14 bases stayed unmatched. The length of the CDR3 is 15 residues. The CDR3 region is CASSWSGGRRETQYF. DNA for the CDR3: TGTGCCAGCAGCTGGAGCGGGGGGCGCCGGGAGACCCAGTACTTC.